This is a list of T cell receptor beta chains from one sample in a study of blood T cell repertoires in COVID-19. The method was immunoSEQ multiplex PCR; TCRdb's version includes in-frame clones alone and lacks a portion of them. The data contain 360,000 or so clones, about nine tenths of them singletons. Sequenced input: PBMCs or T cells enriched from blood (not recorded which). All receptors derive from a woman in her thirties who had been exposed to COVID-19. CDR3s include the opening cysteine and the closing phenylalanine or tryptophan. Each record gives: clone size, V gene, J gene, D gene, CDR3 protein, CDR3 DNA. D genes are given only for firm matches. For some rows the clone size is stated as once, few or many, or as a class when expanded; others skip it.

size: .; V: TRBV14; J: TRBJ2-1; D: TRBD1; CDR3: CASSWGQGREIYNEQFF; DNA: TGTGCCAGCAGCTGGGGACAGGGGCGAGAGATCTACAATGAGCAGTTCTTC
size: .; V: TRBV27; J: TRBJ2-3; D: TRBD2; CDR3: CASRLRGSGRQSTDTQYF; DNA: TGTGCCAGCAGGCTCCGGGGTAGCGGGAGACAATCGACAGATACGCAGTATTTT
size: .; V: TRBV7-2; J: TRBJ1-2; D: .; CDR3: CASTLLKDGGYGYTF; DNA: TGTGCCAGCACTTTATTAAAAGACGGGGGCTATGGCTACACCTTC
size: once; V: TRBV12-3/TRBV12-4; J: TRBJ2-1; D: .; CDR3: CASSFNSYNEQFF; DNA: TGTGCCAGCAGTTTCAACAGCTACAATGAGCAGTTCTTC
size: .; V: TRBV5-1; J: TRBJ2-5; D: .; CDR3: CASSLARDNKETQYF; DNA: TGCGCCAGCAGCTTGGCCAGGGACAATAAAGAGACCCAGTACTTC
size: .; V: TRBV18; J: TRBJ1-2; D: TRBD1; CDR3: CASSPRGQGSPNYGYTF; DNA: TGTGCCAGCTCACCACGGGGACAGGGATCCCCCAACTATGGCTACACCTTC
size: .; V: TRBV5-1; J: TRBJ2-5; D: .; CDR3: CASSWRTEETQYF; DNA: TGCGCCAGCAGCTGGCGGACAGAAGAGACCCAGTACTTC
size: .; V: TRBV27; J: TRBJ2-3; D: .; CDR3: CASRVTSGTDTQYF; DNA: TGTGCCAGCCGAGTTACCTCTGGCACAGATACGCAGTATTTT
size: .; V: TRBV5-4; J: TRBJ1-2; D: .; CDR3: CASSASNYGYTF; DNA: TGTGCCAGCAGTGCGTCTAACTATGGCTACACCTTC
size: .; V: TRBV15; J: TRBJ2-7; D: TRBD2; CDR3: CATSTLAGGPRDEQYF; DNA: TGTGCCACCAGCACTTTAGCGGGAGGGCCTAGGGACGAGCAGTACTTC
size: .; V: TRBV24-1; J: TRBJ2-7; D: TRBD2; CDR3: CATQPGTNYEQYF; DNA: TGTGCCACGCAACCCGGGACTAACTACGAGCAGTACTTC
size: .; V: TRBV5-1; J: TRBJ2-5; D: TRBD1; CDR3: CASSDRTGWGETQYF; DNA: TGCGCCAGCAGCGATCGGACAGGCTGGGGAGAGACCCAGTACTTC
size: .; V: TRBV5-1; J: TRBJ2-1; D: TRBD2; CDR3: CASMGTSGSNEQFF; DNA: TGCGCCAGCATGGGGACTAGCGGGAGCAATGAGCAGTTCTTC
size: .; V: TRBV10-2; J: TRBJ2-2; D: .; CDR3: CASHRHLDINTGELFF; DNA: TGCGCCAGCCATCGACACCTCGATATAAACACCGGGGAGCTGTTTTTT
size: few; V: TRBV2; J: TRBJ2-2; D: TRBD2; CDR3: CASSPLAGGDTGELFF; DNA: TGTGCCAGCAGTCCCCTAGCGGGAGGTGACACCGGGGAGCTGTTTTTT
size: few; V: TRBV5-4; J: TRBJ1-6; D: TRBD1; CDR3: CASSSSSGTVGSPLHF; DNA: TGTGCCAGCAGCAGCTCATCCGGGACAGTGGGTTCACCCCTCCACTTT
size: .; V: TRBV11-3; J: TRBJ2-3; D: TRBD2; CDR3: CASSPRPTSGSGPDTQYF; DNA: TGTGCCAGCAGCCCAAGGCCGACTAGCGGGAGTGGGCCAGATACGCAGTATTTT
size: .; V: TRBV7-2; J: TRBJ2-3; D: TRBD2; CDR3: CASRAGGPDTQYF; DNA: TGTGCCAGCAGGGCGGGAGGGCCAGATACGCAGTATTTT
size: .; V: TRBV3-1/TRBV3-2; J: TRBJ2-1; D: .; CDR3: CASSLRLVAVSYNEQFF; DNA: TGTGCCAGCAGCCTTCGTCTGGTAGCGGTCTCCTACAATGAGCAGTTCTTC
size: .; V: TRBV15; J: TRBJ1-3; D: .; CDR3: CATSRAWGGSGNTIYF; DNA: TGTGCCACCAGCAGGGCATGGGGGGGCTCTGGAAACACCATATATTTT
size: .; V: TRBV6-5; J: TRBJ2-2; D: .; CDR3: CASSWGLTGELFF; DNA: TGTGCCAGCTCCTGGGGGCTCACCGGGGAGCTGTTTTTT
size: .; V: TRBV30; J: TRBJ2-7; D: TRBD2; CDR3: CAWRPAGAHSYEQYF; DNA: TGTGCCTGGAGACCAGCGGGGGCCCACTCCTACGAGCAGTACTTC
size: .; V: TRBV5-5; J: TRBJ2-1; D: TRBD2; CDR3: CASSLASGRAGEQFF; DNA: TGTGCCAGCAGCTTGGCCAGCGGGAGGGCCGGAGAGCAGTTCTTC
size: .; V: TRBV5-1; J: TRBJ2-3; D: TRBD1; CDR3: CASSVDRGTSTDTQYF; DNA: TGCGCCAGCAGCGTGGACAGGGGCACTAGCACAGATACGCAGTATTTT
size: .; V: TRBV7-8; J: TRBJ1-6; D: .; CDR3: CASSLGGNSPLHF; DNA: TGTGCCAGCAGCCTGGGGGGAAATTCACCCCTCCACTTT
size: .; V: TRBV2; J: TRBJ2-2; D: TRBD1; CDR3: CASSPDRGLFF; DNA: TGTGCCAGCAGTCCGGACAGGGGACTGTTTTTT
size: .; V: TRBV28; J: TRBJ2-5; D: .; CDR3: CASSAPLGRETQYF; DNA: TGTGCCAGCAGCGCTCCACTGGGGCGAGAGACCCAGTACTTC
size: .; V: TRBV11-2; J: TRBJ2-1; D: TRBD1; CDR3: CASSFLGQGAVNEQFF; DNA: TGTGCCAGCAGCTTCCTGGGACAGGGGGCGGTAAATGAGCAGTTCTTC
size: .; V: TRBV28; J: TRBJ1-6; D: .; CDR3: CASRGQPDNSPLHF; DNA: TGTGCCAGCCGAGGACAGCCCGATAATTCACCCCTCCACTTT
size: .; V: TRBV10-3; J: TRBJ1-2; D: .; CDR3: CAISVDRQYYGYTF; DNA: TGTGCCATCAGTGTAGACAGGCAGTACTATGGCTACACCTTC
size: .; V: TRBV7-8; J: TRBJ1-5; D: .; CDR3: CASSLAKGSRSNQPQHF; DNA: TGTGCCAGCAGCTTAGCGAAAGGGAGTCGGAGCAATCAGCCCCAGCATTTT
size: once; V: TRBV2; J: TRBJ2-7; D: TRBD1; CDR3: CASSVGGQGLKQYF; DNA: TGTGCCAGCAGTGTGGGGGGACAGGGTTTGAAGCAGTACTTC
size: once; V: TRBV10-3; J: TRBJ2-5; D: .; CDR3: CAISEVGRETQYF; DNA: TGTGCCATCAGTGAGGTGGGGAGGGAGACCCAGTACTTC
size: .; V: TRBV5-1; J: TRBJ1-4; D: .; CDR3: CASSLSGSNEKLFF; DNA: TGCGCCAGCAGCTTGTCCGGTTCTAATGAAAAACTGTTTTTT
size: .; V: TRBV7-3; J: TRBJ1-2; D: TRBD1; CDR3: CASSAGQGNPSRYTF; DNA: TGTGCCAGCAGCGCGGGACAGGGTAACCCATCCCGCTACACCTTC
size: .; V: TRBV12-5; J: TRBJ2-5; D: .; CDR3: CASGLPRPSGPQGGQETQYF; DNA: TGTGCTAGTGGTTTGCCCCGCCCTTCGGGCCCTCAAGGGGGCCAAGAGACCCAGTACTTC
size: .; V: TRBV5-6; J: TRBJ1-5; D: TRBD1; CDR3: CASSRTGTGGAFGNQPQHF; DNA: TGTGCCAGCAGCAGGACCGGGACAGGGGGCGCGTTCGGCAATCAGCCCCAGCATTTT
size: .; V: TRBV28; J: TRBJ1-2; D: .; CDR3: CASNNRNYGYTF; DNA: TGTGCCAGCAATAACAGGAACTATGGCTACACCTTC
size: once; V: TRBV28; J: TRBJ2-1; D: TRBD2; CDR3: CASSFLAGGYNEQFF; DNA: TGTGCCAGCAGTTTCTTAGCGGGAGGTTACAATGAGCAGTTCTTC
size: .; V: TRBV24-1; J: TRBJ1-5; D: TRBD1; CDR3: CATSGNGQGDSWNQPQHF; DNA: TGTGCCACCAGTGGGAACGGACAGGGAGATTCATGGAATCAGCCCCAGCATTTT
size: .; V: TRBV24-1; J: TRBJ1-5; D: .; CDR3: CATSDLTGEQPQHF; DNA: TGTGCCACCAGTGATTTGACAGGAGAACAGCCCCAGCATTTT
size: .; V: TRBV18; J: TRBJ1-1; D: .; CDR3: CASSPPQGGNTEAFF; DNA: TGTGCCAGCTCACCACCCCAGGGAGGGAACACTGAAGCTTTCTTT
size: few; V: TRBV28; J: TRBJ1-3; D: .; CDR3: CASSSPEGRGSGNTIYF; DNA: TGTGCCAGCAGTTCCCCAGAGGGTCGGGGCTCTGGAAACACCATATATTTT
size: .; V: TRBV19; J: TRBJ2-2; D: TRBD1; CDR3: CASSRTGAGNTGELFF; DNA: TGTGCCAGTAGCAGGACAGGGGCTGGGAACACCGGGGAGCTGTTTTTT
size: .; V: TRBV19; J: TRBJ2-4; D: .; CDR3: CASSIGRVWEDIQYF; DNA: TGTGCCAGTAGTATAGGGCGGGTATGGGAGGACATTCAGTACTTC
size: .; V: TRBV3-1/TRBV3-2; J: TRBJ1-1; D: .; CDR3: CASSRVSRGNTEAFF; DNA: TGTGCCAGCAGCCGAGTGTCCAGGGGGAACACTGAAGCTTTCTTT
size: .; V: TRBV7-3; J: TRBJ2-6; D: .; CDR3: CASSPRGFGANVLTF; DNA: TGTGCCAGCAGCCCCAGGGGCTTCGGGGCCAACGTCCTGACTTTC
size: .; V: TRBV9; J: TRBJ1-2; D: TRBD1; CDR3: CASSERDRSNYGYTF; DNA: TGTGCCAGCAGCGAAAGGGACAGATCTAACTATGGCTACACCTTC
size: .; V: TRBV7-3; J: TRBJ2-5; D: .; CDR3: CASSPRPGPEETQYF; DNA: TGTGCCAGCAGCCCCCGGCCAGGTCCCGAAGAGACCCAGTACTTC
size: .; V: TRBV5-5; J: TRBJ2-1; D: TRBD2; CDR3: CASSLVPAGVGNEQFF; DNA: TGTGCCAGCAGCTTGGTTCCAGCGGGAGTGGGAAATGAGCAGTTCTTC
size: many; V: TRBV2; J: TRBJ1-2; D: .; CDR3: CASSRQTYGYTF; DNA: TGTGCCAGCAGTCGACAGACGTATGGCTACACCTTC